Listed here are 25 T cell receptor beta chains from one sample, sequenced in a study of identical twins. TCRdb analysed the 5' RACE reads with MiXCR anew, one entry per CDR3 protein. The sample holds a few hundred thousand distinct CDR3 sequences, more than 6.5% seen once. The same specimen was also included in a second study, on yellow fever vaccine responses in identical twins.

Sequenced material: memory (CD45RO+) T cells sorted from blood. Source of these receptors: a woman aged 18-29 years in good health.

The chain recombines TRBV5-1 with TRBJ2-3, with D perhaps assigned TRBD1 or TRBD2 (5 bases each). Germline CDR1 SGHRS, CDR2 YFSETQ. V shed 4 bases and J shed 1 base, with 13 bases lying between them. This CDR3 comprises 15 residues. The CDR3 spells CASSPHTGRTDTQYF. The CDR3 region has the DNA TGCGCCAGCAGCCCACATACGGGGCGCACAGATACGCAGTATTTT.

At least ten counts were recorded for this clonotype. CDR3 bases: TGTGCCAGCAGTGGAGAGGGAGGTAGCACAGATACGCAGTATTTT. Amino acid sequence: CASSGEGGSTDTQYF. V is TRBV2 and J is TRBJ2-3, with D perhaps matching TRBD2 (6 bases). The CDR3 runs to 15 residues. The V gene lost 4 bases and the J gene lost 0 bases, with 11 bases spanning the gap. Germline V gene data show CDR1 as SNHLY and CDR2 as FYNNEI.

The rearrangement uses TRBV4-2 and TRBJ2-2, with 13 bases lining up with TRBD2. This CDR3 region has 19 residues. The ends lost 0 bases at V and 7 bases at J; junction bases unmatched: 11. CDR1 and CDR2 (germline): LGHNA, YNFKEQ. This chain's CDR3 is CASSQELILAGGRSGELFF. CDR3 sequence (DNA): TGTGCCAGCAGCCAAGAATTAATACTAGCGGGGGGGCGTAGCGGGGAGCTGTTTTTT.

This clonotype was found a few times. J is TRBJ2-5 and V is TRBV20-1; weak D call: TRBD2 (6 bases). The germline CDR1 and CDR2 sequences are DFQATT and SNEGSKA (reference sequence). V was clipped by 0 bases and J by 2 bases, with 13 bases between them. The CDR3 spans 15 residues. The CDR3 DNA follows: TGCAGTGCTAGAGATGATACTAGCTGGCAAGAGACCCAGTACTTC. It is translated as CSARDDTSWQETQYF.

This clonotype was picked up many times. The chain uses TRBV5-1 and TRBJ2-7; no reliable D call. Per the germline V gene, CDR1 is SGHRS and CDR2 is YFSETQ. The CDR3 consists of 15 residues. The germline V and J ends were trimmed by 0 bases and 1 base, with 11 bases remaining between them. The CDR3 region is CASSLGSTLSYEQYF. The CDR3 DNA reads as TGCGCCAGCAGCTTGGGGTCGACACTATCCTACGAGCAGTACTTC.

The sample holds many counts of this clonotype. V usage is TRBV5-1 and J usage is TRBJ1-1; 9 bases match TRBD1. Germline-derived CDR1 and CDR2 are SGHRS and YFSETQ. V dropped 4 bases and J dropped 4; count of bases not matched to a gene: 5. The CDR3 runs to 14 residues. The DNA for the CDR3 is TGCGCCAGCAGCCCCTGGGACAGGGTCACTGAAGCTTTCTTT. Translating it yields CASSPWDRVTEAFF.

This clonotype was found a few times. This sequence joins TRBV5-1 and TRBJ2-3; D may be TRBD1 (6 bases). Germline CDR1 reads SGHRS; CDR2 reads YFSETQ. Trimming left V 4 bases short and J 0 bases short, with 15 bases between. There are 16 residues in the CDR3. CDR3 protein: CASSPTGLLSTDTQYF. CDR3 nucleotide sequence: TGCGCCAGCAGCCCGACAGGCCTCCTTAGCACAGATACGCAGTATTTT.

This clonotype was seen at least ten times. The V gene is TRBV28, the J gene TRBJ2-1; TRBD2 agrees at 7 bases. This CDR3 is 15 amino acids long. Trimming at V came to 6 bases and at J to 1 base, leaving 6 bases not matched to a gene. CDR1 is MDHEN and CDR2 is SYDVKM in the germline V gene. The CDR3 region has the DNA TGTGCCAGCAGGTCCGCCGGGGGGTCCTACAATGAGCAGTTCTTC. Its protein product is CASRSAGGSYNEQFF.

This clonotype has at least ten counts. CDR3 sequence reads: CASSRTSGMFSYNEQFF. The CDR3 DNA reads TGCGCCAGCAGCCGCACTAGCGGCATGTTCTCCTACAATGAGCAGTTCTTC. This chain links TRBV5-1 with TRBJ2-1; 8 nucleotides line up with TRBD2. The J segment lost 0 bases and the V segment lost 4 bases, leaving 9 bases of the junction unmatched. The CDR3 covers 17 residues. Germline CDR1 reads SGHRS; CDR2 reads YFSETQ. The full variable domain, with the rest looked up from reference TRBV5-1 and TRBJ2-1, is KAGVTQTPRYLIKTRGQQVTLSCSPISGHRSVSWYQQTPGQGLQFLFEYFSETQRNKGNFPGRFSGRQFSNSRSEMNVSTLELGDSALYLCASSRTSGMFSYNEQFFGPGTRLTVL.

The chain joins TRBV19 to TRBJ1-2; possibly TRBD1 for D (5 bases). CDR1 is LNHDA, CDR2 SQIVND, per germline (reference sequence). CDR3 length equals 14 residues. With 5 bases removed from V and 0 bases from J, the gap between germline ends came to 10 bases. The CDR3, as DNA: TGTGCCAGTAGTGATTGGGGCTCTAACTATGGCTACACCTTC. This codes for CASSDWGSNYGYTF.

As regards this clonotype: The limits of the CDR3 on the DNA are not certain, so only TCRdb's listed CDR3 is given. The gene calls are TRBV28 and TRBJ2-5; TRBD1 reflects the table's D call only, with no check against the DNA. The CDR3 length equals 13 residues, ends included. From germline, CDR1 is MDHEN and CDR2 SYDVKM. The CDR3 is CASILGGGETQYF.

The chain has TRBV28 and TRBJ2-7; TRBD1 or TRBD2 may be the D gene (5 bases each). The V end lost 5 bases, the J end lost 6 bases, and 11 bases lay between the germline ends. In germline, CDR1 is MDHEN, CDR2 SYDVKM. The CDR3 is 12 amino acids. Here the CDR3 DNA reads TGTGCCAGCAGTCATGAGGGGTTCGAGCAGTACGTC. Its protein is CASSHEGFEQYV.

This rearrangement joins TRBV27 to TRBJ1-2; 8 positions match TRBD1. The CDR3 sequence is 14 residues long. V lost 3 bases and J lost 6; bases outside the gene matches: 6. The V gene's germline CDR1 is MNHEY and CDR2 SMNVEV (reference sequence). The CDR3 region is CASSFRQGAHGYTF. The CDR3 coding sequence is TGTGCCAGCAGTTTTCGGCAGGGGGCTCATGGCTACACCTTC.

The chain carries TRBV28 and TRBJ2-7; D gene uncertain. CDR1 and CDR2 from the germline V gene are MDHEN and SYDVKM. V lost 7 bases and J lost 3, with 7 bases in between. The CDR3 extends over 11 amino acids. The CDR3 loop is CASKGNYEQYV. The CDR3 bases are TGTGCCAGCAAGGGAAACTACGAGCAGTACGTC.

In this sample, this clonotype turned up a few times. The genes are TRBV11-3 and TRBJ1-1; no clear D gene. V lost 2 bases, J lost 5 bases, and 12 bases lay in between. The CDR3 covers 14 residues. Germline lookup yields CDR1 SGHNT and CDR2 YENEEA. CDR3: CASSLREVGTEAFF. In nucleotides, the CDR3 is TGTGCCAGCAGCTTACGGGAGGTTGGGACTGAAGCTTTCTTT.

The chain carries TRBV7-8 and TRBJ2-3, with D perhaps TRBD2 (6 bases). This CDR3 spans 17 amino acids. V gave up 6 bases and J gave up 1 base, with 20 bases separating them. The germline V gene has CDR1 SGHVS and CDR2 FQNEAQ. The CDR3 reads CASSPSERQRGTDTQYF. The CDR3, as DNA: TGTGCCAGCAGTCCAAGCGAGCGGCAGCGGGGCACAGATACGCAGTATTTT.

This clonotype was recorded many times. This chain connects TRBV4-1 to TRBJ2-2; 9 bases agree with TRBD1. The CDR3 contains 15 residues. The junction had 5 bases not matched to a gene; V was cut back by 4 bases and J by 5 bases. Germline CDR1 MGHRA, CDR2 YSYEKL. The CDR3 spells CASSPTGGRTGELFF. CDR3 nucleotides: TGCGCCAGCAGCCCCACAGGGGGCAGGACCGGGGAGCTGTTTTTT.

This clonotype was detected many times. The CDR3 DNA reads TGTGCCAGTAGTACCCCAGACAGTCTCAATCAGCCCCAGCATTTT. This encodes CASSTPDSLNQPQHF. The chain uses TRBV19 and TRBJ1-5; TRBD1 is a possible D gene (5 bases). Per the germline V gene, CDR1 is LNHDA and CDR2 is SQIVND (reference sequence). The CDR3 is 15 residues long. Trimming left V 4 bases short and J 3 bases short, with 13 bases between. Full variable domain (missing parts from reference TRBV19 and TRBJ1-5): DGGITQSPKYLFRKEGQNVTLSCEQNLNHDAMYWYRQDPGQGLRLIYYSQIVNDFQKGDIAEGYSVSREKKESFPLTVTSAQKNPTAFYLCASSTPDSLNQPQHFGDGTRLSIL.

The rearrangement uses TRBV7-2 and TRBJ2-5, with 7 bases fitting TRBD2. Germline CDR1 is SGHTA and CDR2 is FQGNSA. The CDR3 is 15 residues long. The ends lost 4 bases at V and 5 bases at J; junction bases unmatched: 10. The CDR3 spells CASSSPGLPGETQYF. CDR3 nucleotides: TGTGCCAGCAGCTCCCCGGGACTACCCGGGGAGACCCAGTACTTC. The whole variable domain, filled in from reference TRBV7-2 and TRBJ2-5, reads GAGVSQSPSNKVTEKGKDVELRCDPISGHTALYWYRQSLGQGLEFLIYFQGNSAPDKSGLPSDRFSAERTGGSVSTLTIQRTQQEDSAVYLCASSSPGLPGETQYFGPGTRLLVL.

The CDR3 is CASSEGSTGITDTQYF. The CDR3 coding sequence is TGTGCCAGCAGTGAGGGATCAACCGGGATCACAGATACGCAGTATTTT. The genes are TRBV25-1 and TRBJ2-3; TRBD2 is a possible D gene (5 bases). Trimming took off 3 bases at V and 2 bases at J, with 15 bases between the two ends. This CDR3 has 16 amino acids. Germline loops: CDR1 MGHDK, CDR2 SYGVNS.

V usage is TRBV27 and J usage is TRBJ2-1; 9 bases align to TRBD2. In germline, CDR1 is MNHEY, CDR2 SMNVEV (reference sequence). J was trimmed by 4 bases and V by 2 bases; bases with no gene match: 3. The CDR3 sequence is 15 residues long. The CDR3 here is CASSLKAGGYNEQFF. The CDR3, as DNA: TGTGCCAGCAGTTTAAAGGCGGGAGGGTACAATGAGCAGTTCTTC.

To note about this clonotype: Relative to the germline gene, one junction end is altered; a read error may explain this. The rearrangement links TRBV20-1 to TRBJ2-3, with TRBD2 matching 10 bases. The CDR3 covers 15 residues. The germline CDR1 and CDR2 sequences are DFQATT and SNEGSKA (reference sequence). CDR3 in DNA: TGCTGTGCGACCGGACTAGCGGAGCCCACAGATACGCAGTATTTT. Amino acids: CCATGLAEPTDTQYF.

This sequence joins TRBV2 and TRBJ2-1; TRBD1 aligns across 7 bases. This CDR3 has 11 residues. Germline lookup yields CDR1 SNHLY and CDR2 FYNNEI. V lost 4 bases and J lost 15; bases outside the gene matches: 6. CDR3 in amino acids: CASSAVDRAFF. The CDR3 DNA follows: TGTGCCAGCAGTGCCGTTGACAGGGCGTTCTTC.

This clonotype has ten or more counts. The chain recombines TRBV28 with TRBJ2-1; D not resolved. Germline V gene sequence: CDR1 MDHEN, CDR2 SYDVKM. This CDR3 comprises 18 residues. Trimming shortened V by 4 bases and J by 1 base, and 20 bases separated the two germline ends. The CDR3 sequence is CASSSLGRTKKSYNEQFF. Written as DNA, the CDR3 is TGTGCCAGCAGTTCCCTCGGCAGGACGAAAAAGTCCTACAATGAGCAGTTCTTC.

This rearrangement joins TRBV4-2 to TRBJ2-4, with 7 bases aligning to TRBD1. This CDR3 has 18 residues. Trimming at V came to 0 bases and at J to 0 bases, leaving 8 bases not matched to a gene. Germline CDR1 LGHNA, CDR2 YNFKEQ. The CDR3 DNA is TGTGCCAGCAGCCAAGAGCCTCGACAGGGAATAGCCAAAAACATTCAGTACTTC. This translates into CASSQEPRQGIAKNIQYF.